This T cell receptor beta chain was observed in a study of shared clonotypes between healthy human individuals (dated by TCRdb to about 2020). At the level of the whole study: The cohort comprised a couple of women and three men aged 18 to 49 years. Per donor, three plates each were used for CD4 naive and CD4 memory, two for CD8 naive, and one for CD8 memory. To estimate repertoire size and how much clonotypes are shared between individuals, the study performed deep sequencing of blood TCR repertoires from a few healthy adults. Libraries were prepared and TCR repertoires were sequenced by different laboratories using diverse techniques, in order to increase sequencing depth and limit assay-specific biases. Each donor's leukapheresis produced roughly between roughly 0.85 and 10 billion PBMCs.

Of note for this clone: The target of this receptor is not known. No much larger clonotype is one base removed from it; base qualities were not supplied.

Donors were healthy HIV-negative adults with no recently reported acute infections or vaccinations. Every donor was a Caucasian adult residing in Nashville, Tennessee, USA. Magnetic negative selection was used to enrich CD4+ T cells, after which naive cells were positively selected on CD45RA and the negative fraction became the memory subset. Blood was obtained by leukapheresis, after which PBMCs were separated by Ficoll-Histopaque density gradient centrifugation and cryopreserved in liquid nitrogen vapor phase. Purity and quantity of every magnetically sorted T cell population were checked by analytical flow cytometry. Genomic DNA was isolated from every sorted fraction and measured by UV absorbance on a Nanodrop 2000c. The germline V end is reduced by 3 bases and the J end by 2 bases; junction bases left unmatched: 5. Including the terminal cysteine and phenylalanine, the CDR3 comprises 15 residues. Solely the CDR3 DNA is kept, with 45 bases framed from the first base. The germline V gene encodes CDR1 SGHDT and CDR2 YYEEEE.

Using the deep immunoSEQ assay, multiplex PCR amplified TCR CDR3 regions from genomic DNA. Genomic DNA extracted from each cell subset was distributed evenly over all wells of several immunoSEQ 96-well plates, and each plate served as one replicate. Each replicate PCR for sorted subsets received roughly 200 ng genomic DNA, equal to roughly 29,000 T cell genomes. The purified libraries were quantified using a Qubit 3.0 fluorometer, sized with a Bioanalyzer 2100, and then quantified again using the KAPA Library Quantification kit. Every immunoSEQ 96-well plate was sequenced on a separate single-read 150-cycle Illumina NextSeq 550 flow cell. Per the source publication's procedure: The immunoSEQ output contained only junctional sequences without quality scores, so filtering could not match that applied to full-length reads. Sequences were annotated with PyIR, a Python wrapper for IgBLAST v1.9, using IMGT germline references to assign V/J genes and CDR3. Reads were removed for weak V/J assignments (E-value above 1e-6), missing CDR3, stop codons, out-of-frame junctions, or ambiguous translated residues. A V3J clonotype was defined by an identical inferred V gene, J gene, and CDR3 amino acid sequence. Percentage overlap between repertoires was calculated by dividing the number of shared unique clonotypes by the size of the smaller repertoire. Richness of each repertoire was evaluated using RTK rarefaction, the Chao1 estimator, and Recon v2.1 estimates of unobserved clonotypes. Generation probabilities were computed with OLGA for all TCRbeta clonotypes obtained by the gDNA method from a few donors. Here the immuneACCESS table is served through TCRdb, limited to in-frame sequences with V and J called. Missing clones are a known gap in these copies; in checked studies unresolved V genes cover under half, and the rest lacks a known reason. The D gene and trimming were derived from the DNA, and the V and J assignments and clone size from that table. The sample contains over a million clones, roughly 98% of them found a single time. The ten largest clones take up about 0.45% of the sample.

The investigation overall reported the following: Larger estimated clonotype richness was generally found for naive subsets than for memory subsets. Sampling was limited to blood, and TCR repertoires in tissue likely differ from TCR repertoires in blood. Even with the large sequencing depth, rarefaction of the sorted-subset datasets indicated that sequencing was incomplete. Higher generation probabilities were observed for clonotypes shared by all four sorted-subset donors than for non-shared clonotypes. Based on pairwise subsampling, the degree of clonotype sharing among donors was expected to be affected by sequencing depth. About 4.5% of naive CD4, 3.5% of naive CD8, approximately 2.2% of memory CD4, and approximately 0.4% of memory CD8 clonotypes were shared across several donors. Because the study included only a small number of donors, the genetic and exposure-history diversity represented was limited.

The TCR was taken from a man in his thirties or forties in good health. Sequenced: naive CD4+ T cells sorted from blood. This specimen's cell subset or site label, interpreted: CD45RA+ positively selected. The V gene is TRBV5-6 and the J gene is TRBJ2-1, with TRBD1 identical over 7 junction bases. The DNA reads TGTGCCAGCAGCTCGGACAGGAAGCCCTACAATGAGCAGTTCTTC. This is translated as CASSSDRKPYNEQFF.